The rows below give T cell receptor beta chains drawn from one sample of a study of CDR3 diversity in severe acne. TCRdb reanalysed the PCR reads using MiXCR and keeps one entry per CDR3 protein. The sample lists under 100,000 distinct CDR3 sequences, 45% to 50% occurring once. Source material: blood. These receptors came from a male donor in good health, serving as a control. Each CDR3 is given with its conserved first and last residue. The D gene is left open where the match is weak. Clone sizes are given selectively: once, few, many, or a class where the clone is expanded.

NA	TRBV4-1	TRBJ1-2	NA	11	TGCGCCAGCAGACACGAAGTAGGCTACACCTTC	CASRHEVGYTF
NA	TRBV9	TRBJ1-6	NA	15	TGTGCCAGCAGCTCCCCCGGGACCTCGAATTCACCCCTCCACTTT	CASSSPGTSNSPLHF
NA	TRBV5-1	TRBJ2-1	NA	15	TGCGCCAGCAGCTTGGGATGGGGGGCGATCGATGAGCAGTTCTTC	CASSLGWGAIDEQFF
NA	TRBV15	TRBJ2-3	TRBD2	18	TGTGCCACCAGCAGCACTACGGGACTAGCGGGGGGCACAGATACGCAGTATTTT	CATSSTTGLAGGTDTQYF
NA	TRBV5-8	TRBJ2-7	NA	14	TGTGCCAGCAGCCACAACCGGCAGACGGGGGAGCAGTACTTC	CASSHNRQTGEQYF
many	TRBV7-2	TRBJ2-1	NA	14	TGTGCCAGCAGCTTTTACCTCGAGGGAGATGAGCAGTTCTTC	CASSFYLEGDEQFF
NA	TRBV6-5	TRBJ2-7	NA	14	TGTGCCAGCAGTGATAGGGTCGGAACCTACGAGCAGTACTTC	CASSDRVGTYEQYF
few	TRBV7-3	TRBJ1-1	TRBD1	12	TGTGCCAGCAGCACAGGGGGCACCGAAGCTTTCTTT	CASSTGGTEAFF
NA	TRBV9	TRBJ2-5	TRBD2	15	TGTGCCAGCAGCGTAGCTGGACTAGCGGGAGAGGATGAGCAGTTC	CASSVAGLAGEDEQF
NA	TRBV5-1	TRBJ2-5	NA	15	TGTGCCAGCAGTTTTGGACGGGGTGGATGGGAGACCCAGTACTTC	CASSFGRGGWETQYF
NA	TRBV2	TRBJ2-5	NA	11	TGTGCCAGCAAACAGGGTGAGACCCAGTACTTC	CASKQGETQYF
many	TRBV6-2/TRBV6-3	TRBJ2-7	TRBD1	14	TGTGCCAGCAGTCAGACAGGGGGCGGTGAAGTGCAGTACTTC	CASSQTGGGEVQYF
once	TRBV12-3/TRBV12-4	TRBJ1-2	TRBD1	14	TGTGCCAGCATTTTTTCGGGACAGGGGTTCGGCTACACCTTC	CASIFSGQGFGYTF
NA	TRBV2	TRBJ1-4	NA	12	TGTGCCAGCAGTCAAACTAATGAAAAACTGTTTTTT	CASSQTNEKLFF
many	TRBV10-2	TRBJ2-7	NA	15	TGCGCCAGCAGTCAAAGCCGGGACGGAACCTACGAGCAGTACTTC	CASSQSRDGTYEQYF
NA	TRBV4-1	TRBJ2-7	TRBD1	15	TGCGCCAGCAGCCAAAGCGGACAGGGCTCCTACGAGCAGTACTTC	CASSQSGQGSYEQYF
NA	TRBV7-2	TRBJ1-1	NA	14	TGTGCCAGCAGCTTTGGGTTGATGAACACTGAAGCTTTCTTT	CASSFGLMNTEAFF
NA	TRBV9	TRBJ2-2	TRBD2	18	TGTGCCAGCAGCGTAGACTGGAGGACTAGCGGGAGGACCGGGGAGCTGTTTTTT	CASSVDWRTSGRTGELFF
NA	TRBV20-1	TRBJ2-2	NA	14	TGCAGTGCTACTAGCCTATCGAACACCGGGGAGCTGTTTTTT	CSATSLSNTGELFF
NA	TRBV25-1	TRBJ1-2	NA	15	TGTGCCAGCAGTTATTTACAGGATCTTAACTATGGCTACACCTTC	CASSYLQDLNYGYTF
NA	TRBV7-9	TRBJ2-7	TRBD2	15	TGTGCCAGCAGCTCGACGACTAGCGGAGGATACGAGCAGTACTTC	CASSSTTSGGYEQYF
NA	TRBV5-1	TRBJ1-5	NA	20	NA	CASSLGDRGKLFFGSGTQHF
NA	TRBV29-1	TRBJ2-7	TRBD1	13	TGCAGCGTTTGGGGACAGGGGACCCACGAGCAGTACTTC	CSVWGQGTHEQYF
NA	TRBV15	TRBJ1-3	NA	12	TGTGCCACCAGCAGAGATGGAAACACCATATATTTT	CATSRDGNTIYF
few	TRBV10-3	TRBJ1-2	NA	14	TGTGCCATCAGCGGAAGGACATTTAACTATGGCTACACCTTC	CAISGRTFNYGYTF
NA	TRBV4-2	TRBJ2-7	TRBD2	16	TGTGCCAGCAGCCGAGAACGGGGTCTAGCGGCCTACGAGCAGTACTTC	CASSRERGLAAYEQYF
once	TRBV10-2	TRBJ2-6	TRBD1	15	TGCGCCAGCAAGGCAGGGGGCCCTGGGGCCAACGTCCTGACTTTC	CASKAGGPGANVLTF
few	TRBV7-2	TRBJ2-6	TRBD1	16	TGTGCCAGCAGCTTAACAGGGGGCTCTGGGGCCAACGTCCTGACTTTC	CASSLTGGSGANVLTF
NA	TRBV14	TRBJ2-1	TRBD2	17	TGTGCCAGCAGCGCCTATACCGGGACTAGCGACTACAATGAGCAGTTCTTC	CASSAYTGTSDYNEQFF
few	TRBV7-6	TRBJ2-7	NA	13	TGTGCCAGCAGCATGGGCGCGAGGCGCGAGCAGTACTTC	CASSMGARREQYF
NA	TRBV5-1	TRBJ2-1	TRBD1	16	TGCGCCAGCAGCACGGGACAGGGGTCCTACTACAATGAGCAGTTCTTC	CASSTGQGSYYNEQFF
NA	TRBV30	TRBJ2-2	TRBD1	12	TGTGCCTTAGAAAGGGGGCCCGGGGAGCTGTTTTTT	CALERGPGELFF
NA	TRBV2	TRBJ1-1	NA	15	TGTGCCAGCAGTGGTCTCGGGACACCAGCCACTGAAGCTTTCTTT	CASSGLGTPATEAFF
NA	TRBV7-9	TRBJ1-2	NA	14	TGTGCCAGCAGCTACCCCCAAGAAAACTATGGCTACACCTTC	CASSYPQENYGYTF
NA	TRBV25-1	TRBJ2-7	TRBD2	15	TGTGCCAGCAGACCGACTAGCGGGAGACCCTACGAGCAGTACTTC	CASRPTSGRPYEQYF
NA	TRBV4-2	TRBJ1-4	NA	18	NA	CASSFYICSATLGHQLFF
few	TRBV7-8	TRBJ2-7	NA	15	TGTGCCAGCCGCCGTGGGGGCCGGGACTCCTACGAGCAGTACTTC	CASRRGGRDSYEQYF
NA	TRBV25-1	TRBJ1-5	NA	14	TGTGCCAGCAGTTTGTCTGGTAGCAATCAGCCCCAGCATTTT	CASSLSGSNQPQHF
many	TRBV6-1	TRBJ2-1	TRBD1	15	TGTGCCAGCAGTGCGCAGACAGGGAGTGCCGATGAGCAGTTCTTC	CASSAQTGSADEQFF
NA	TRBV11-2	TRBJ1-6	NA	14	TGTGCCAGCAGCTTCTTCGGGGATAATTCACCCCTCCACTTT	CASSFFGDNSPLHF
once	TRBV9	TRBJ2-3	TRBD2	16	TGTGCCAGCAGCCTCGGACTAGCGGGAGAGGGAGATACGCAGTATTTT	CASSLGLAGEGDTQYF
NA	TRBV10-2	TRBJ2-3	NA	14	TGCGCCTCAAACCCGGGTTTTCTCACAGATACGCAGTATTTT	CASNPGFLTDTQYF
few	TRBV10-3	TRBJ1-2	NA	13	TGTGCCATCAAGGCCGCCGGGAACTATGGCTACACCTTC	CAIKAAGNYGYTF
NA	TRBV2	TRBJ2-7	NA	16	TGTGCCAGCAGTGAAGGTGGGAAACTGTTTTTGTACGAGCAGTACTTC	CASSEGGKLFLYEQYF
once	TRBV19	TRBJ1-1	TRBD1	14	TGTGCCAGTAGTATTAGGGACAGGATCACTGAAGCTTTCTTT	CASSIRDRITEAFF
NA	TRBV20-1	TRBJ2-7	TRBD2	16	TGCAGTGCTAGAGATCGGGGGGCTAGCGGGAGAGGCGAGCAGTACTTC	CSARDRGASGRGEQYF